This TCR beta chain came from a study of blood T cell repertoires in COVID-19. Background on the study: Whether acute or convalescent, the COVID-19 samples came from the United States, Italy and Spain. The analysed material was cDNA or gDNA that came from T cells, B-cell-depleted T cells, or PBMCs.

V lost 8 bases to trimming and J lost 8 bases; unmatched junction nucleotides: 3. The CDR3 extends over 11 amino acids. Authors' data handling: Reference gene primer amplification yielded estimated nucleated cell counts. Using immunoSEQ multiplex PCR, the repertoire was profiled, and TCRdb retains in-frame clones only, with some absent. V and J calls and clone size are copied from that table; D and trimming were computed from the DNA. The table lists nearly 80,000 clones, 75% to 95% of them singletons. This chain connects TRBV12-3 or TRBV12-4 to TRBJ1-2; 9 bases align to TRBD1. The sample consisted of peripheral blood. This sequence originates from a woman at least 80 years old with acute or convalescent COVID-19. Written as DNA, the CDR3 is TGTGCCAGCGGGACAGGGTGGGGCTACACCTTC. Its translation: CASGTGWGYTF.